A single sample is the source of the 9 T cell receptor beta chains below, sequenced in a study of cytomegalovirus exposure and HLA in healthy donors (dated by TCRdb to about 2017). The library came from the immunoSEQ multiplex PCR assay. For the multiplex PCR, a mixture combining 60 forward primers for TCR Vbeta segments and 13 reverse primers for TCR Jbeta segments was used. TCRdb obtained this table from immuneACCESS and retained in-frame rearrangements with V and J assigned. These tables miss some clones; where compared with another copy, unresolved V genes account for less than half of the shortfall, and the remainder is unexplained. For this sample there are some 200,000 clones; 82% appear just once. Under 0.9% of the sample rests with the top ten. The source material was PBMCs. These receptor sequences come from a woman aged 18-29 years in good health and CMV-seronegative.

Only one count was recorded for this clone. The chain recombines TRBV12-2 with TRBJ1-5. TRBV12-2 is a pseudogene. The CDR3 has 13 residues. CDR3 in DNA: TGTGCAAGTCGCCGGTCCCCGAATCAGCCCCAGCATTTT. It encodes CASRRSPNQPQHF.

This chain uses TRBV6-6 with TRBJ1-1, with D perhaps TRBD1 (6 bases). CDR3 length equals 14 residues. CDR1 is MNHNY, CDR2 SVGAGI, per germline (reference sequence). V was trimmed by 7 bases and J by 4 bases, leaving 16 bases between them. DNA of the CDR3: TGTGCCAGCACCTACAGGGAAGCTCTCACTGAAGCTTTCTTT. Translation: CASTYREALTEAFF.

The chain has TRBV11-2 and TRBJ2-3, with TRBD2 as a possible D gene (5 bases). CDR3 length: 16 residues. Germline-derived CDR1 and CDR2 are SGHAT and FQNNGV. The ends were cut back, 3 bases at V and 6 bases at J, with 19 bases in the middle. CDR3: CASSLMGGLLGDTQYF. For the CDR3, the DNA is TGTGCCAGCAGCTTGATGGGCGGACTCCTCGGGGATACGCAGTATTTT.

The chain couples TRBV28 to TRBJ2-7; 8 bases agree with TRBD1. The CDR3 consists of 15 residues. Germline assignment: CDR1 MDHEN and CDR2 SYDVKM. J lost 4 bases, V lost 2 bases, and 7 bases had no gene match. CDR3 region: CASSLSSTGVYEQYF. CDR3 coding DNA: TGTGCCAGCAGTTTAAGCTCGACAGGGGTTTACGAGCAGTACTTC.

The chain recombines TRBV7-8 with TRBJ1-2; D is uncertain. CDR3 length: 14 residues. V was pared by 7 bases and J by 3 bases, with 15 bases between. CDR1 is SGHVS, CDR2 FQNEAQ, per germline. In DNA form, the CDR3 reads TGTGCCAGCACGTATAGTAGTGCTGACTATGGCTACACCTTC. The encoded protein is CASTYSSADYGYTF.

This clone was picked up a small number of times. This rearrangement joins TRBV6-1 to TRBJ1-5; maybe TRBD1 (5 bases). In germline, CDR1 is MNHNS, CDR2 SASEGT. Between the trimmed V and J ends, which lost 6 bases and 6 bases, there was a span of 9 bases. The CDR3 has 12 amino acids. The CDR3 loop reads CASRQGGQPQHF. The CDR3 DNA sequence: TGTGCCAGCAGGCAGGGCGGTCAGCCCCAGCATTTT.

This clone has a handful of counts. The rearrangement joins TRBV5-4 to TRBJ2-3; 7 nucleotides line up with TRBD2. Losses at the gene ends were 8 bases for V and 4 bases for J; bases not matched to a gene: 10. CDR1 and CDR2 from the germline V gene are SGHNT and YYREEE (reference sequence). CDR3 length equals 14 residues. The CDR3 is CARGKRGRADTQYF. In DNA, the CDR3 is TGTGCCAGAGGAAAGCGGGGTCGGGCAGATACGCAGTATTTT.

The rearrangement links TRBV7-8 to TRBJ2-7, with 13 nucleotides matching TRBD2. The V gene's germline CDR1 is SGHVS and CDR2 FQNEAQ. The CDR3 has 17 amino acids. V was pared by 0 bases and J by 1 base, with 3 bases of the junction left unmatched. In DNA, the CDR3 is TGTGCCAGCAGCTTAGCAAGACTAGCGGGGGGTTCCTACGAGCAGTACTTC. This codes for CASSLARLAGGSYEQYF.

V gene TRBV7-2 combines with J gene TRBJ2-7; TRBD1 might be the D (6 bases). CDR3 size: 12 residues. The germline gives CDR1 SGHTA, CDR2 FQGNSA. Trimming pared 1 base from V and 6 bases from J, leaving 7 bases between. The CDR3 here is CASSLGTAEQYF. The DNA of the CDR3 is TGTGCCAGCAGCTTAGGGACAGCCGAGCAGTACTTC. The entire variable domain, with the rest obtained from reference TRBV7-2 and TRBJ2-7, is as follows: GAGVSQSPSNKVTEKGKDVELRCDPISGHTALYWYRQSLGQGLEFLIYFQGNSAPDKSGLPSDRFSAERTGGSVSTLTIQRTQQEDSAVYLCASSLGTAEQYFGPGTRLTVT.